This is a list of T cell receptor beta chains from one sample in a study of T cells after yellow fever vaccination. TCRdb recomputed calls from the 5' RACE reads with MiXCR, one row per CDR3 protein. Of a few hundred thousand distinct CDR3 sequences in the sample, around 7% were seen once. This specimen was CD4+ T cells sorted from PBMCs, taken 15 days after the yellow fever booster vaccination. The receptors shown here come from a man in his thirties or forties who received the YFV17D yellow fever vaccine. The CDR3 runs from the conserved cysteine through the conserved F or W. A D gene is named only where the DNA matches it firmly. The listing skips clone size in some rows; elsewhere it reads once, few, many or a size class.

D: TRBD2; size: NA; V: TRBV4-3; J: TRBJ2-1; DNA: TGCGCCAGCAGCCAAGAGGGTGGCGGGAGGTGGATCAATGAGCAGTTCTTC; CDR3: CASSQEGGGRWINEQFF
D: NA; size: few; V: TRBV5-1; J: TRBJ1-1; DNA: TGCGCCAGCACTCCCACACAGGGGAACACTGAAGCTTTCTTT; CDR3: CASTPTQGNTEAFF
D: NA; size: NA; V: TRBV18; J: TRBJ1-6; DNA: TGTGCCAGCTCACCACGGCAGCAGGGCGATAATTCACCCCTCCACTTT; CDR3: CASSPRQQGDNSPLHF
D: NA; size: few; V: TRBV20-1; J: TRBJ1-5; DNA: TGCAGTGCTCATGGGGAGCCCCAGCATTTT; CDR3: CSAHGEPQHF
D: NA; size: few; V: TRBV20-1; J: TRBJ2-5; DNA: TGCAGTGCTACCGACATTTCCCAAGAGACCCAGTACTTC; CDR3: CSATDISQETQYF
D: NA; size: many; V: TRBV7-9; J: TRBJ2-2; DNA: TGTGCCAGCAGCTTAGGGGGAAACACCGGGGAGCTGTTTTTT; CDR3: CASSLGGNTGELFF
D: NA; size: NA; V: TRBV6-5; J: TRBJ1-2; DNA: TGTGCCAGCAAAACGTCATATGGCTACACCTTC; CDR3: CASKTSYGYTF
D: TRBD1; size: many; V: TRBV12-3/TRBV12-4; J: TRBJ2-7; DNA: TGTGCCAGCAGCAGACAGGGGGAGATGTACGAGCAGTACTTC; CDR3: CASSRQGEMYEQYF
D: TRBD2; size: NA; V: TRBV28; J: TRBJ2-3; DNA: TGTGCCAGCAGCCCCAGGAGCGGGAGCCCTCCGGGTACGCAGTATTTT; CDR3: CASSPRSGSPPGTQYF
D: NA; size: few; V: TRBV6-2/TRBV6-3; J: TRBJ2-7; DNA: TGTGCCATCCAGGAGCGGGTCAACCCCTACGAGCAGTACTTC; CDR3: CAIQERVNPYEQYF
D: NA; size: many; V: TRBV21-1; J: TRBJ2-7; DNA: TGTGCCAGCAGCAAAGTGGGCAGGCACTACGAGCAGTACTTC; CDR3: CASSKVGRHYEQYF
D: NA; size: many; V: TRBV18; J: TRBJ2-4; DNA: TGTGCCAGCTCGCCGGACGGTTTAAACATTCAGTACTTC; CDR3: CASSPDGLNIQYF
D: NA; size: many; V: TRBV5-1; J: TRBJ1-1; DNA: TGCGCCAGCAGCTTGGGTCAGGGCCGGGCTGAAGCTTTCTTT; CDR3: CASSLGQGRAEAFF
D: NA; size: many; V: TRBV5-1; J: TRBJ2-3; DNA: TGCGCCAGCAGCTTTCCTCCCACGGGGAGAGCTGGAACAGATACGCAGTATTTT; CDR3: CASSFPPTGRAGTDTQYF
D: TRBD1; size: few; V: TRBV6-5; J: TRBJ1-2; DNA: TGTGCCAGCAGTTTGGGGTCCGGGACAGGGGGCGGTGATGGCTACACCTTC; CDR3: CASSLGSGTGGGDGYTF
D: NA; size: many; V: TRBV5-1; J: TRBJ2-5; DNA: TGCGCCAGCAGCACCGGGAGTCAAGAGACCCAGTACTTC; CDR3: CASSTGSQETQYF
D: NA; size: NA; V: TRBV5-1; J: TRBJ1-1; DNA: TGCGCCAGCAGCTTGCAGGTGGGGGACACTGAAGCTTTCTTT; CDR3: CASSLQVGDTEAFF
D: TRBD2; size: NA; V: TRBV7-2; J: TRBJ2-7; DNA: TGTGCCAGCAGCTTAGCTAGCGGGAGCATACACGAGCAGTACTTC; CDR3: CASSLASGSIHEQYF
D: NA; size: NA; V: TRBV7-2; J: TRBJ2-1; DNA: TGTGCCAGCAGCTTATCTGGACAGCAGTTCTTC; CDR3: CASSLSGQQFF
D: NA; size: many; V: TRBV7-2; J: TRBJ2-7; DNA: TGTGCCAGCAGCTTATACGGGGACGAGCAGTACTTC; CDR3: CASSLYGDEQYF
D: NA; size: few; V: TRBV20-1; J: TRBJ2-2; DNA: TGCAGTGCTAGCGACAAACAGGGTTTTGCCGGGGAGCTGTTTTTT; CDR3: CSASDKQGFAGELFF
D: NA; size: NA; V: TRBV4-3; J: TRBJ2-1; DNA: TGCGCCATCAGCCAAGTACTTGCGGGGCCCCCCTACAATGAGCAGTTCTTC; CDR3: CAISQVLAGPPYNEQFF
D: NA; size: few; V: TRBV5-1; J: TRBJ2-6; DNA: TGCGCCAGCAGCTTGGTGGGGACTGGGGCCAACGTCCTGACTTTC; CDR3: CASSLVGTGANVLTF
D: NA; size: many; V: TRBV20-1; J: TRBJ2-1; DNA: TGCAGTGCTAGGAGGATAGCAAATGATGAGCAGTTCTTC; CDR3: CSARRIANDEQFF
D: NA; size: many; V: TRBV7-8; J: TRBJ2-7; DNA: TGTGCCAGCAGCTCGACCGGGACACGGGTTTACGAGCAGTACTTC; CDR3: CASSSTGTRVYEQYF
D: TRBD2; size: few; V: TRBV18; J: TRBJ2-2; DNA: TGTGCCAGCTCAACGCGGCTAGCGGGAGGGCCCGCCGGGGAGCTGTTTTTT; CDR3: CASSTRLAGGPAGELFF
D: NA; size: few; V: TRBV6-2/TRBV6-3; J: TRBJ2-1; DNA: TGTGCCACAAGAGACAGTTTAGCCTACAATGAGCAGTTCTTC; CDR3: CATRDSLAYNEQFF
D: TRBD1; size: few; V: TRBV12-3/TRBV12-4; J: TRBJ2-7; DNA: TGTGCCAGGAGGGACAGGGATTCTACCTACGAGCAGTACTTC; CDR3: CARRDRDSTYEQYF
D: TRBD1; size: many; V: TRBV28; J: TRBJ2-5; DNA: TGTGCCAGCAGTTTCCTGACAGGGACCCAAGAGACCCAGTACTTC; CDR3: CASSFLTGTQETQYF
D: NA; size: many; V: TRBV4-2; J: TRBJ1-3; DNA: TGTGCCAGCAGCCCCCCTGACGCTGGAAACACCATATATTTT; CDR3: CASSPPDAGNTIYF
D: NA; size: many; V: TRBV12-3/TRBV12-4; J: TRBJ2-1; DNA: TGTGCCAGCAGTCCCACTAGACCCTACAATGAGCAGTTCTTC; CDR3: CASSPTRPYNEQFF
D: TRBD1; size: NA; V: TRBV5-4; J: TRBJ2-3; DNA: TGTGCCAGCAGAACAACAGGGGGTGGCACAGATACGCAGTATTTT; CDR3: CASRTTGGGTDTQYF
D: NA; size: many; V: TRBV20-1; J: TRBJ2-7; DNA: TGCAGTGCCACTCCGAGCGGCAGAGCGTTGACCTACGAGCAGTACTTC; CDR3: CSATPSGRALTYEQYF
D: TRBD2; size: many; V: TRBV7-2; J: TRBJ2-1; DNA: TGTGCCAGCAGCTTAGGGGTAGCGGGATACAATGAGCAGTTCTTC; CDR3: CASSLGVAGYNEQFF
D: NA; size: few; V: TRBV20-1; J: TRBJ2-2; DNA: TGCAGTGCTAGAGGCCAGAACACCGGGGAGCTGTTTTTT; CDR3: CSARGQNTGELFF
D: TRBD2; size: many; V: TRBV7-2; J: TRBJ2-1; DNA: TGTGCCAGCAGCACCGGACTAGCGGGATCTTACAATGAGCAGTTCTTC; CDR3: CASSTGLAGSYNEQFF
D: NA; size: few; V: TRBV10-1; J: TRBJ2-6; DNA: TGCGCCAGCAGTGAGGGGTCTGGGGCCAACGTCCTGACTTTC; CDR3: CASSEGSGANVLTF
D: NA; size: few; V: TRBV19; J: TRBJ2-1; DNA: TGTGCCAGTAGTATGGGGACGGGCGTCAGTGAGCAGTTCTTC; CDR3: CASSMGTGVSEQFF
D: NA; size: many; V: TRBV3-1; J: TRBJ2-5; DNA: TGTGCCAGCAGCCAAGAAGCTCGGGGGAGGGAGACCCAGTACTTC; CDR3: CASSQEARGRETQYF